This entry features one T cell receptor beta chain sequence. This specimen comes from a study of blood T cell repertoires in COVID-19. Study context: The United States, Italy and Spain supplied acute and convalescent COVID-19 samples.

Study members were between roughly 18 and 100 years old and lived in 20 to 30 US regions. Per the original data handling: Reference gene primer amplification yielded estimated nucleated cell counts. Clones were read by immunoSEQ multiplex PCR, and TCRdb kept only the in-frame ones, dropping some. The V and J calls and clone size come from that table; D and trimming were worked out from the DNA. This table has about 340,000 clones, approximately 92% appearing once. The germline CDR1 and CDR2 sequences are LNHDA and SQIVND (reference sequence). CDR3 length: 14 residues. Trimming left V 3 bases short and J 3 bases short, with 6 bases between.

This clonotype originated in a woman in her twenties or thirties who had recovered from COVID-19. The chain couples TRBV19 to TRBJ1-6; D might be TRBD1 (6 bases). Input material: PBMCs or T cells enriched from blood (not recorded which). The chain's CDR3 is CASSMDSYNSPLHF. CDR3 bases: TGTGCCAGTAGTATGGACAGCTATAATTCACCCCTCCACTTT.